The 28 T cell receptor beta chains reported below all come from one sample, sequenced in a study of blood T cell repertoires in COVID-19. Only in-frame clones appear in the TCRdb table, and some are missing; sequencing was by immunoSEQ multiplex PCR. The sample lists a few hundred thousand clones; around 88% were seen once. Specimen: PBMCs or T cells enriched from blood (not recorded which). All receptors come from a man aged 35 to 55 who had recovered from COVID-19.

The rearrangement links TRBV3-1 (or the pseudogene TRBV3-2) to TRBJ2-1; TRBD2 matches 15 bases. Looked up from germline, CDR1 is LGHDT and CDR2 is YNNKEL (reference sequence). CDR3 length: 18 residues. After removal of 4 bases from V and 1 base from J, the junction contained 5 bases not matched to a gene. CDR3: CASSRGLAGGHSYNEQFF. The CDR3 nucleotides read TGTGCCAGCAGCCGGGGACTAGCGGGGGGCCATTCCTACAATGAGCAGTTCTTC.

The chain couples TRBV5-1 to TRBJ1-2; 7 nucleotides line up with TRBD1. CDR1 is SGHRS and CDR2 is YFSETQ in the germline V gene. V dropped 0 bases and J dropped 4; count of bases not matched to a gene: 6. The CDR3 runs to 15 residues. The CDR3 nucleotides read TGCGCCAGCAGCTTGGGACAGGGATTAGCCTATGGCTACACCTTC. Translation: CASSLGQGLAYGYTF.

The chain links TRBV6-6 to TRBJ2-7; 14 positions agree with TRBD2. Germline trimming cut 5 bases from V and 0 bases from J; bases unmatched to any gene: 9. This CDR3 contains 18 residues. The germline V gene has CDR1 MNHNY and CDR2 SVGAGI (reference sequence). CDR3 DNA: TGTGCCAGCAGTCTCGGACTAGCGGGGGGTATGAGCTCCTACGAGCAGTACTTC. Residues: CASSLGLAGGMSSYEQYF.

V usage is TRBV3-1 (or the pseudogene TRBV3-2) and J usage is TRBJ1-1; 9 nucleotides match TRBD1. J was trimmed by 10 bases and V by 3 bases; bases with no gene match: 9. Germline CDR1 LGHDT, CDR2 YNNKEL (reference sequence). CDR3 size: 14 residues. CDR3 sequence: CASSHQGQGVGAFF. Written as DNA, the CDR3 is TGTGCCAGCAGCCACCAGGGACAGGGCGTGGGAGCTTTCTTT.

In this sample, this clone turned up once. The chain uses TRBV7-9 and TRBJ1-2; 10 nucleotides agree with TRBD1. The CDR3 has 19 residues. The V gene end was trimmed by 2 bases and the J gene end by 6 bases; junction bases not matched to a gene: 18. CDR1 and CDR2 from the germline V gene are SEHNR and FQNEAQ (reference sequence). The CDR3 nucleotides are TGTGCCAGCAGCTTAAATTTATGGGACAGGGGATCAACGCATGATGGCTACACCTTC. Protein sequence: CASSLNLWDRGSTHDGYTF. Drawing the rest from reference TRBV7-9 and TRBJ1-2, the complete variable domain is DTGVSQNPRHKITKRGQNVTFRCDPISEHNRLYWYRQTLGQGPEFLTYFQNEAQLEKSRLLSDRFSAERPKGSFSTLEIQRTEQGDSAMYLCASSLNLWDRGSTHDGYTFGSGTRLTVV.

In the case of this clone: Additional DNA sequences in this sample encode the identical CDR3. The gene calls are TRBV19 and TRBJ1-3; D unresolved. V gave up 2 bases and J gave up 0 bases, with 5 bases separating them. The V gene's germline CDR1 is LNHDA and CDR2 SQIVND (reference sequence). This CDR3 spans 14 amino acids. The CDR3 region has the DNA TGTGCCAGTAGTATAAGGAGCTCTGGAAACACCATATATTTT. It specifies CASSIRSSGNTIYF.

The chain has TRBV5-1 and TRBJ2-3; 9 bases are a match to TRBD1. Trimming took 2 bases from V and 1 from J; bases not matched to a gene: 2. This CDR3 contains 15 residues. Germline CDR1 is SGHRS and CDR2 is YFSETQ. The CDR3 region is CASSLRQGGTDTQYF. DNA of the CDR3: TGCGCCAGCAGCTTAAGACAGGGGGGCACAGATACGCAGTATTTT.

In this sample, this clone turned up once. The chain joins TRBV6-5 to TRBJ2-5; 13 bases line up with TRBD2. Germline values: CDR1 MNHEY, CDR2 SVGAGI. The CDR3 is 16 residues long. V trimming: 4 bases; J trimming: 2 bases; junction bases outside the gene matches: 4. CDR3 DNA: TGTGCCAGCAGTTCCTGGACTAGCGGGAGACAAGAGACCCAGTACTTC. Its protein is CASSSWTSGRQETQYF.

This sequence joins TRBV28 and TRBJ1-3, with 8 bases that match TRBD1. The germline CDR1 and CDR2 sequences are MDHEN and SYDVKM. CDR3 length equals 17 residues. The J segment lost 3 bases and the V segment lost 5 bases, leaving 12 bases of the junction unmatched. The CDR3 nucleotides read TGTGCCAGCAGTCCTCACACCGACAGGGGCGGTGGAAACACCATATATTTT. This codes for CASSPHTDRGGGNTIYF.

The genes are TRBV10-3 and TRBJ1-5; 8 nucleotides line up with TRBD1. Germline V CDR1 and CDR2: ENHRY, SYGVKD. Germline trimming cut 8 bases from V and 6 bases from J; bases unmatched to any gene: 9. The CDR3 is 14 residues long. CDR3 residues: CAIGGGQGGQPQHF. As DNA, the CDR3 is TGTGCCATCGGGGGAGGACAGGGCGGTCAGCCCCAGCATTTT.

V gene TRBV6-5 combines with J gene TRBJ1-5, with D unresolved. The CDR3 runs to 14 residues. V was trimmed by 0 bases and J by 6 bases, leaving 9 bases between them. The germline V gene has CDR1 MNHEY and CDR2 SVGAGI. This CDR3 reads CASSYSLGGQPQHF. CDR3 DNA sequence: TGTGCCAGCAGTTACTCGCTGGGAGGTCAGCCCCAGCATTTT.

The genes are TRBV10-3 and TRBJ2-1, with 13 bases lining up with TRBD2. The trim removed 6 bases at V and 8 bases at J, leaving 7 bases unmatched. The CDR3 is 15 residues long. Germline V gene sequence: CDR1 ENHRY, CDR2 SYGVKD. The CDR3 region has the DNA TGTGCCATCAGCCCGGGACTAGCGGGAAGGGATGAGCAGTTCTTC. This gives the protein CAISPGLAGRDEQFF.

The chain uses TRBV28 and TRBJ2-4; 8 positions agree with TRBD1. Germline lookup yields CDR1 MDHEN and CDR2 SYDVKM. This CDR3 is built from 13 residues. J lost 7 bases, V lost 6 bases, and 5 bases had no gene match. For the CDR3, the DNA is TGTGCCAGCAGAACAGGGGGGTGGAACATTCAGTACTTC. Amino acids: CASRTGGWNIQYF.

The CDR3 region is CASSLSLGGAGYEQYF. The CDR3 nucleotides read TGTGCCAGCAGCCTCAGTTTAGGGGGCGCGGGCTACGAGCAGTACTTC. This sequence joins TRBV7-8 and TRBJ2-7, with 7 bases fitting TRBD1. This CDR3 comprises 16 residues. The germline CDR1 and CDR2 sequences are SGHVS and FQNEAQ. V was pared by 5 bases and J by 3 bases, with 13 bases of the junction left unmatched.

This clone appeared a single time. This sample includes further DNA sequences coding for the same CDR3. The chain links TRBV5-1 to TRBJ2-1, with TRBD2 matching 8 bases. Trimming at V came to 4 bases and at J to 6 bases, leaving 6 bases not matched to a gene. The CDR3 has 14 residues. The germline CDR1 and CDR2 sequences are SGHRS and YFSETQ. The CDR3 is CASSLPGGLNEQFF. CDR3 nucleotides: TGCGCCAGCAGCCTACCGGGGGGGCTCAATGAGCAGTTCTTC.

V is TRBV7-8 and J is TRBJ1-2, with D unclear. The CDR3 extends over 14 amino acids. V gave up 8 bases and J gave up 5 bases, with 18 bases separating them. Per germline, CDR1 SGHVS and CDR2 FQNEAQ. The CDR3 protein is CASHGGQVRYGYTF. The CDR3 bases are TGTGCCAGCCACGGCGGGCAGGTTCGATATGGCTACACCTTC.

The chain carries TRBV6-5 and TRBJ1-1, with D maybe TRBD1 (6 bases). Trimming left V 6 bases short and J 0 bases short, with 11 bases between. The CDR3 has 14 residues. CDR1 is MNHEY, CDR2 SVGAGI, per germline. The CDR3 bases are TGTGCCAGCAGAAAAGGGGGTTTGAACACTGAAGCTTTCTTT. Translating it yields CASRKGGLNTEAFF.

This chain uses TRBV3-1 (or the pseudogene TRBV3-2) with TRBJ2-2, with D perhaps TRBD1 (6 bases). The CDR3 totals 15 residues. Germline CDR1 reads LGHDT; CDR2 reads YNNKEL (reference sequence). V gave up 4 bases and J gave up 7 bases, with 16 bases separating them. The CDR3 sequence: CASSRWGQGNGELFF. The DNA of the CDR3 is TGTGCCAGCAGCCGGTGGGGGCAAGGGAACGGGGAGCTGTTTTTT.

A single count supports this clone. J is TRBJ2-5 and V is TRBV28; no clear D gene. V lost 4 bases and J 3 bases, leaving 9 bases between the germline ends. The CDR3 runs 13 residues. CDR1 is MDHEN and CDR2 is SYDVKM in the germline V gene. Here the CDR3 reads CASSYPAEETQYF. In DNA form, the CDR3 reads TGTGCCAGCAGTTACCCCGCAGAAGAGACCCAGTACTTC.

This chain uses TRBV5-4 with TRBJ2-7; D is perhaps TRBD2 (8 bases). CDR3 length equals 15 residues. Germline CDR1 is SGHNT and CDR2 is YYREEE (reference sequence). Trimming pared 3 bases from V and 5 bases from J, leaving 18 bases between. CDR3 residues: CASSWGLGGADEQYF. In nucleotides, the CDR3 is TGTGCCAGCAGCTGGGGACTAGGGGGCGCGGACGAGCAGTACTTC.

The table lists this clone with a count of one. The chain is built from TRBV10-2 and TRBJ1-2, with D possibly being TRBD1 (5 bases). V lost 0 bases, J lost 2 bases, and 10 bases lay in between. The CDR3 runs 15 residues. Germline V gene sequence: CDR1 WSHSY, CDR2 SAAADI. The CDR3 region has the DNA TGCGCCAGCAGTGAGTCGGGGGGACCAAACTATGGCTACACCTTC. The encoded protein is CASSESGGPNYGYTF.

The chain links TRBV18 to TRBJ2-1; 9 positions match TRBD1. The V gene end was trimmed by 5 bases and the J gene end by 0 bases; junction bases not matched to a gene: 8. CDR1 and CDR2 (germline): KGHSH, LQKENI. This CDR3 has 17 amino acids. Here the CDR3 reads CASSAGTGPRSYNEQFF. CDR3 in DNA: TGTGCCAGCTCAGCCGGGACAGGGCCGCGCTCCTACAATGAGCAGTTCTTC.

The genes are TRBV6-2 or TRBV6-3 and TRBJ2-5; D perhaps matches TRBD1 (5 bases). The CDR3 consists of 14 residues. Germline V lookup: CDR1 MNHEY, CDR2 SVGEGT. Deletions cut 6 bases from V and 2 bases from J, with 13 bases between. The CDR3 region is CASSRQIKQETQYF. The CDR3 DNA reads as TGTGCCAGCAGCCGACAGATAAAACAAGAGACCCAGTACTTC.

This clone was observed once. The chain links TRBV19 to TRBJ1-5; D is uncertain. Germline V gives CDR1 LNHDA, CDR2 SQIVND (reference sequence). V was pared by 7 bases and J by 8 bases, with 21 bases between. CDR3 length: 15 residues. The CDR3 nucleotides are TGTGCCAGTACCTCATCCGGGTTTAGACGGGAGCCCCAGCATTTT. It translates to CASTSSGFRREPQHF.

The CDR3 loop reads CASSSLPTSGAQETQYF. The CDR3 DNA reads TGTGCCAGCAGCTCCCTGCCGACTAGCGGGGCTCAAGAGACCCAGTACTTC. The chain is built from TRBV7-2 and TRBJ2-5; TRBD2 matches 11 bases. Per the germline V gene, CDR1 is SGHTA and CDR2 is FQGNSA. J was trimmed by 2 bases and V by 4 bases; bases with no gene match: 9. The CDR3 runs to 17 residues. Supplemented by reference TRBV7-2 and TRBJ2-5, the full variable domain reads GAGVSQSPSNKVTEKGKDVELRCDPISGHTALYWYRQSLGQGLEFLIYFQGNSAPDKSGLPSDRFSAERTGGSVSTLTIQRTQQEDSAVYLCASSSLPTSGAQETQYFGPGTRLLVL.

DNA of the CDR3: TGTGCCAGCAGCTTAGGAGCGGGAGGTGGTACAGATACGCAGTATTTT. Translated: CASSLGAGGGTDTQYF. The chain couples TRBV11-2 to TRBJ2-3; TRBD2 aligns across 9 bases. CDR3 length: 16 residues. Trimming at V came to 1 base and at J to 3 bases, leaving 5 bases not matched to a gene. Germline CDR1 SGHAT, CDR2 FQNNGV. Drawing the rest from reference TRBV11-2 and TRBJ2-3, the complete variable domain is EAGVAQSPRYKIIEKRQSVAFWCNPISGHATLYWYQQILGQGPKLLIQFQNNGVVDDSQLPKDRFSAERLKGVDSTLKIQPAKLEDSAVYLCASSLGAGGGTDTQYFGPGTRLTVL.

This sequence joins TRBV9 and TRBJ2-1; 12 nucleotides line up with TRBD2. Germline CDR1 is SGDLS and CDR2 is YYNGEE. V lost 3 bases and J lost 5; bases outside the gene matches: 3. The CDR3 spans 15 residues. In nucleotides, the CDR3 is TGTGCCAGCAGCGGGACTAGCGGGATTGACAATGAGCAGTTCTTC. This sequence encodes CASSGTSGIDNEQFF.

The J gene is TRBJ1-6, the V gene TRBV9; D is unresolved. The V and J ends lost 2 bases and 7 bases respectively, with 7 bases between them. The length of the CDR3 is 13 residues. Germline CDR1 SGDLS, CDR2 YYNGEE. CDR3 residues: CASSVQVNSPLHF. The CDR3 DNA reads TGTGCCAGCAGCGTCCAGGTCAATTCACCCCTCCACTTT.